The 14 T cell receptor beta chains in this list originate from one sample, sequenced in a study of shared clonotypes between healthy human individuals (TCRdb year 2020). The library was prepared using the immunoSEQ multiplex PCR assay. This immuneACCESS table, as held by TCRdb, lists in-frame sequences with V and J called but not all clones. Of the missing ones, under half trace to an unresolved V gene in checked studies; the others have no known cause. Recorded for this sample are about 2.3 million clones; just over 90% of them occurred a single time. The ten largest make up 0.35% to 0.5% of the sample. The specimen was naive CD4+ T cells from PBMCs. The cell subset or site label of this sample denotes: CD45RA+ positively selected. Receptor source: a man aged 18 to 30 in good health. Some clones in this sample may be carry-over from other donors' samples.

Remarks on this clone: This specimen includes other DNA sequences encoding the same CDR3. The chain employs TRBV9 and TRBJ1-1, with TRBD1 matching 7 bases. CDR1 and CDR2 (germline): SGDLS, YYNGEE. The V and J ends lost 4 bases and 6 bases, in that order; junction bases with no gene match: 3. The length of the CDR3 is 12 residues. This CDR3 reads CASSRTGPEAFF. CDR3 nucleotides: TGTGCCAGCAGCCGGACAGGTCCTGAAGCTTTCTTT.

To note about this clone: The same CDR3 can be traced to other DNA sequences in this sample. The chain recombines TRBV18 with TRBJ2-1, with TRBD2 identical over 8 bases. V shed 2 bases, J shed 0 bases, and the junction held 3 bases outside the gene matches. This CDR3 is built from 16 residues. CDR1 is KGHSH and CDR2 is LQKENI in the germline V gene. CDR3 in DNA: TGTGCCAGCTCACCAGGCGGGGGGAGCTCCTACAATGAGCAGTTCTTC. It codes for CASSPGGGSSYNEQFF.

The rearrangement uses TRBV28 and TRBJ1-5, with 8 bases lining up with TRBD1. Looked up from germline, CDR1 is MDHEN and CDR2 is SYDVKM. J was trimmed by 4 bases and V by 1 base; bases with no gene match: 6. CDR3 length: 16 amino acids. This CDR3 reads CASSLLFRDRNQPQHF. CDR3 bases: TGTGCCAGCAGTTTATTGTTCCGGGACAGGAATCAGCCCCAGCATTTT.

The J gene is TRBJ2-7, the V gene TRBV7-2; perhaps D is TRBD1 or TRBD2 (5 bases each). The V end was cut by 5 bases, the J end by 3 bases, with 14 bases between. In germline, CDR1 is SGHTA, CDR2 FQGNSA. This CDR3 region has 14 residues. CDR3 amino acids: CASSPSRVFYEQYF. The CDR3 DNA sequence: TGTGCCAGCAGCCCTAGCAGGGTCTTCTACGAGCAGTACTTC.

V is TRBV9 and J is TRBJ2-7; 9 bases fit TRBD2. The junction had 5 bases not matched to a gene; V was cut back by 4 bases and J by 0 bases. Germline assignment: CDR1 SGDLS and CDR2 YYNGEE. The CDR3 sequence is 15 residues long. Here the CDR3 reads CASSPGLALSYEQYF. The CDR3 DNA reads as TGTGCCAGCAGCCCCGGACTAGCGCTCTCCTACGAGCAGTACTTC.

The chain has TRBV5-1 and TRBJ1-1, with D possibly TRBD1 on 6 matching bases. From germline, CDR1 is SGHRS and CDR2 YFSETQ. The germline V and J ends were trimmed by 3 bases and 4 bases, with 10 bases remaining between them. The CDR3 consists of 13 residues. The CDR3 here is CASSYDRFTEAFF. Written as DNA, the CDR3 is TGCGCCAGCAGCTACGACAGGTTCACTGAAGCTTTCTTT.

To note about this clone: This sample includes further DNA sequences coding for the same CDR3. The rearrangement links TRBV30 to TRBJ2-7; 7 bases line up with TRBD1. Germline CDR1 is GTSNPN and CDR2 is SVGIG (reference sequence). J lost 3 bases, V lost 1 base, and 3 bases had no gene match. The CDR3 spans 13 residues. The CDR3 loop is CAWSGAGGYEQYF. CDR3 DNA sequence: TGTGCCTGGAGTGGGGCAGGGGGCTACGAGCAGTACTTC. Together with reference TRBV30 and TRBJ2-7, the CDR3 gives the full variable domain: SQTIHQWPATLVQPVGSPLSLECTVEGTSNPNLYWYRQAAGRGLQLLFYSVGIGQISSEVPQNLSASRPQDRQFILSSKKLLLSDSGFYLCAWSGAGGYEQYFGPGTRLTVT.

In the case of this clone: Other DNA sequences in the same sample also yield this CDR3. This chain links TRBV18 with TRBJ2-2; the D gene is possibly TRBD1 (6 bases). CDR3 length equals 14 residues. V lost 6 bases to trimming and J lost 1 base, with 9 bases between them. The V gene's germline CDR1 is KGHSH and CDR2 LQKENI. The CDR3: CASSPTGNTGELFF. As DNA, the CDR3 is TGTGCCAGCTCCCCGACAGGGAACACCGGGGAGCTGTTTTTT.

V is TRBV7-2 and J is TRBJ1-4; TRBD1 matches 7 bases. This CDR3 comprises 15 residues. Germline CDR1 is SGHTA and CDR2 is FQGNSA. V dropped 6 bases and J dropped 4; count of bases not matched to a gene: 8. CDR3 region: CASRAGDSINEKLFF. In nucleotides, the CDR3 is TGTGCCAGCAGGGCAGGGGACAGCATTAATGAAAAACTGTTTTTT.

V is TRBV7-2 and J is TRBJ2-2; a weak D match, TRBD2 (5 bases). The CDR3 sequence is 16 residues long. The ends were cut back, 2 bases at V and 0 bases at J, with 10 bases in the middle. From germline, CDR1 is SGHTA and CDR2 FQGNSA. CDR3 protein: CASSLIALANTGELFF. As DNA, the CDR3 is TGTGCCAGCAGCTTAATAGCGCTAGCGAACACCGGGGAGCTGTTTTTT.

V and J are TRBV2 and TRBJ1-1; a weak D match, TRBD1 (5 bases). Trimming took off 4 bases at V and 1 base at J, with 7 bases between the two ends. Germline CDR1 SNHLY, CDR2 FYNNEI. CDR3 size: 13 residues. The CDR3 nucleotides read TGTGCCAGCAGTGTTGGGGGGAACACTGAAGCTTTCTTT. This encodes CASSVGGNTEAFF. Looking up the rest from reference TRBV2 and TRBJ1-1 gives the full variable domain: EPEVTQTPSHQVTQMGQEVILRCVPISNHLYFYWYRQILGQKVEFLVSFYNNEISEKSEIFDDQFSVERPDGSNFTLKIRSTKLEDSAMYFCASSVGGNTEAFFGQGTRLTVV.

The CDR3 reads CASSPRTPPGTGELFF. The CDR3 bases are TGTGCCAGCAGCCCTAGGACTCCTCCGGGCACCGGGGAGCTGTTTTTT. The chain carries TRBV7-9 and TRBJ2-2; D is perhaps TRBD2 (5 bases). There are 16 residues in the CDR3. Germline V CDR1 and CDR2: SEHNR, FQNEAQ (reference sequence). V was clipped by 5 bases and J by 4 bases, with 17 bases between them.

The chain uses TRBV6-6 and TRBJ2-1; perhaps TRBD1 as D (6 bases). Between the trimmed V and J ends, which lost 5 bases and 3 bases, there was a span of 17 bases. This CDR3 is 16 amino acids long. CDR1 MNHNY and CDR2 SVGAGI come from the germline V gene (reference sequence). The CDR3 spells CASSKPGTPIYNEQFF. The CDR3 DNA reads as TGTGCCAGCAGTAAACCCGGGACACCGATCTACAATGAGCAGTTCTTC.

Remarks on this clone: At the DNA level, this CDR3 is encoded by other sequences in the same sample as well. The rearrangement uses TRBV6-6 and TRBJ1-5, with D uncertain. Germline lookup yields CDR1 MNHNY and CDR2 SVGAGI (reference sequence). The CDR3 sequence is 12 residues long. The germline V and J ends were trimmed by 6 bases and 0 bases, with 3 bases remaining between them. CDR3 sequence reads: CASRDSNQPQHF. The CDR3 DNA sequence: TGTGCCAGCAGGGATAGCAATCAGCCCCAGCATTTT.